This T cell receptor (beta chain) is drawn from a study of blood T cell repertoires in COVID-19. The overall study: Sources were T cells, B-cell-depleted T cells, or PBMCs; the material itself was cDNA or gDNA.

The germline V gene has CDR1 SGHTA and CDR2 FQGNSA. Deletions cut 5 bases from V and 6 bases from J, with 7 bases between. The CDR3 is 12 residues long. Per the original methods: Nucleated cell counts were estimated from reference gene primer amplification. The repertoire was sequenced with immunoSEQ multiplex PCR; TCRdb's copy has only in-frame clones and lacks some. V and J calls and clone size are those listed in that table; D and trimming were worked out from the DNA. The data hold 250,000 or so clones, with 70% to 90% observed a single time. Researchers sorted participants into cohorts using their self-reported clinical history.

This chain joins TRBV7-2 and TRBJ2-2; D unresolved. Source material: PBMCs or T cells enriched from blood (not recorded which). The source of this sequence is a woman aged 25 to 39 with acute COVID-19. The CDR3 spells CASSPSAGELFF. The CDR3 DNA is TGTGCCAGCAGCCCTAGTGCCGGGGAGCTGTTTTTT.